The 22 T cell receptor beta chains below were found in one sample sequenced in a study of blood T cell repertoires in COVID-19. The protocol was immunoSEQ multiplex PCR, while the TCRdb copy is restricted to in-frame clones and leaves out a portion. Found here are 18,000 or so clones, about four fifths of them singletons; the top ten hold approximately 15%. The sequenced sample consisted of peripheral blood. These receptors originate from a man aged 35 to 55 with active or convalescent COVID-19.

The chain joins TRBV11-2 to TRBJ2-2, with TRBD1 as a possible D gene (6 bases). The CDR3 totals 16 residues. CDR1 and CDR2 (germline): SGHAT, FQNNGV. Trimming pared 4 bases from V and 4 bases from J, leaving 16 bases between. For the CDR3, the DNA is TGTGCCAGCAGCTCCCAATCTACCAGGGGCACCGGGGAGCTGTTTTTT. This encodes CASSSQSTRGTGELFF.

The chain carries TRBV18 and TRBJ1-1, with TRBD1 matching over 8 bases. This CDR3 contains 14 residues. Looked up from germline, CDR1 is KGHSH and CDR2 is LQKENI. The ends lost 0 bases at V and 3 bases at J; junction bases unmatched: 0. The CDR3 DNA reads as TGTGCCAGCTCACCACCGGACAGGGACACTGAAGCTTTCTTT. Residues: CASSPPDRDTEAFF.

This chain connects TRBV7-9 to TRBJ1-1; D is undetermined. V lost 4 bases, J lost 0 bases, and 12 bases lay in between. Germline values: CDR1 SEHNR, CDR2 FQNEAQ (reference sequence). CDR3 size: 15 residues. The CDR3 bases are TGTGCCAGCAGCTCCAACCTCCACTTGAACACTGAAGCTTTCTTT. Protein product: CASSSNLHLNTEAFF.

The chain couples TRBV27 to TRBJ2-3, with D possibly being TRBD2 (6 bases). Trimming cost V 6 bases and J 0 bases, with 13 bases left between them. This CDR3 spans 15 amino acids. Looked up from germline, CDR1 is MNHEY and CDR2 is SMNVEV (reference sequence). The CDR3 loop is CASSRRETSTDTQYF. In DNA form, the CDR3 reads TGTGCCAGCAGCCGGAGGGAAACTAGCACAGATACGCAGTATTTT.

This chain uses TRBV24-1 with TRBJ1-5; D is uncertain. The germline CDR1 and CDR2 sequences are KGHDR and SFDVKD. V lost 5 bases and J lost 5, with 9 bases in between. The CDR3 covers 13 residues. CDR3 loop: CATSVGGDQPQHF. CDR3 in DNA: TGTGCCACCAGTGTGGGCGGGGATCAGCCCCAGCATTTT.

The V and J genes are TRBV7-2 and TRBJ1-5; D perhaps matches TRBD1 (6 bases). V dropped 5 bases and J dropped 7 bases, with 15 bases sitting between them. The CDR3 has 14 amino acids. Germline lookup yields CDR1 SGHTA and CDR2 FQGNSA. The CDR3 is CASSIRDTGQPQHF. The CDR3 region has the DNA TGTGCCAGCAGCATCCGGGACACGGGGCAGCCCCAGCATTTT.

The V and J genes are TRBV5-8 and TRBJ1-1, with D possibly being TRBD1 (5 bases). Germline-derived CDR1 and CDR2 are SGHTS and YDEGEE. The V gene lost 7 bases and the J gene lost 0 bases, with 13 bases spanning the gap. The CDR3 loop spans 14 amino acids. The CDR3 DNA reads as TGTGCCAGCTGTGAGACAGCTATGAACACTGAAGCTTTCTTT. It yields the protein CASCETAMNTEAFF.

The chain uses TRBV2 and TRBJ1-1, with 7 bases identical to TRBD1. CDR1 and CDR2 from the germline V gene are SNHLY and FYNNEI. The CDR3 runs to 14 residues. After removal of 6 bases from V and 5 bases from J, the junction contained 9 bases not matched to a gene. CDR3 sequence (DNA): TGTGCCAGCAGATATAGACAGGGCGGTACTGAAGCTTTCTTT. Its translation is CASRYRQGGTEAFF.

This clone was seen a single time. A junction end diverges from the germline sequence, so it may reflect a read error. V usage is TRBV5-1 and J usage is TRBJ2-6; a possible D gene is TRBD1 (6 bases). Germline V CDR1 and CDR2: SGHRS, YFSETQ. This CDR3 has 15 residues. CDR3 coding DNA: TGCGCCAGCAGGATAGGACAGCCTGGCGCCAACGTCCTGACTTTC. It yields the protein CASRIGQPGANVLTF.

This clone showed up just a few times. This sequence joins TRBV19 and TRBJ1-3; 8 bases line up with TRBD1. Germline-derived CDR1 and CDR2 are LNHDA and SQIVND (reference sequence). V was pared by 11 bases and J by 2 bases, with 8 bases of the junction left unmatched. This CDR3 contains 14 residues. CDR3 in DNA: TGTGCCGTGGGGCAGGGGGCAGCTGGAAACACCATATATTTT. Protein product: CAVGQGAAGNTIYF.

The rearrangement uses TRBV19 and TRBJ2-1, with D possibly TRBD1 on 5 matching bases. Germline V lookup: CDR1 LNHDA, CDR2 SQIVND (reference sequence). V lost 3 bases and J 0 bases, leaving 9 bases between the germline ends. The CDR3 is 15 residues long. The CDR3, as DNA: TGTGCCAGTAGTATGGAAGGGGACTCCTACAATGAGCAGTTCTTC. It is translated as CASSMEGDSYNEQFF.

This clone was counted once. This sequence joins TRBV5-6 and TRBJ1-2; possibly TRBD1 for D (5 bases). Germline V gene sequence: CDR1 SGHDT, CDR2 YYEEEE. The CDR3 is 15 amino acids. V was shortened by 4 bases and J by 3 bases, with 16 bases between the two germline ends. The chain's CDR3 is CASSPEAGAYYGYTF. The DNA for the CDR3 is TGTGCCAGCAGCCCCGAAGCTGGGGCCTACTATGGCTACACCTTC. Full variable domain (missing parts from reference TRBV5-6 and TRBJ1-2): DAGVTQSPTHLIKTRGQQVTLRCSPKSGHDTVSWYQQALGQGPQFIFQYYEEEERQRGNFPDRFSGHQFPNYSSELNVNALLLGDSALYLCASSPEAGAYYGYTFGSGTRLTVV.

The genes are TRBV7-9 and TRBJ1-2; D is possibly TRBD1 (5 bases). V dropped 5 bases and J dropped 2 bases, with 12 bases sitting between them. The germline V gene encodes CDR1 SEHNR and CDR2 FQNEAQ (reference sequence). The CDR3 is 14 residues long. In DNA form, the CDR3 reads TGTGCCAGCAGCGCCCCGGAGGGGAACTATGGCTACACCTTC. Translating it yields CASSAPEGNYGYTF.

The rearrangement joins TRBV7-8 to TRBJ2-7, with D perhaps TRBD1 (5 bases). The CDR3 extends over 13 amino acids. Trimming removed 5 bases at V and 10 bases at J, with 18 bases between. Germline V gene data show CDR1 as SGHVS and CDR2 as FQNEAQ. The CDR3 loop reads CASSETPWGQQYF. The CDR3, as DNA: TGTGCCAGCAGCGAGACTCCTTGGGGCCAACAGTACTTC.

This clone is large by share. Its ends do not fully match the called genes, so a read error is possible. V and J are TRBV6-1 and TRBJ1-2, with 8 nucleotides matching TRBD1. The CDR3 has 13 residues. From germline, CDR1 is MNHNS and CDR2 SASEGT. The CDR3 loop is CASGDRGRYGYTF. CDR3 bases: TGTGCCAGCGGTGACAGGGGCCGCTATGGCTACACCTTC.

This clone has only a few counts. The chain employs TRBV6-5 and TRBJ2-5, with a possible D match to TRBD2 (6 bases). Germline V lookup: CDR1 MNHEY, CDR2 SVGAGI. V was trimmed by 7 bases and J by 4 bases, leaving 16 bases between them. The CDR3 spans 14 residues. Here the CDR3 reads CASTFTRGGETQYF. The CDR3 region has the DNA TGTGCCAGCACCTTTACGCGGGGAGGAGAGACCCAGTACTTC.

This chain uses TRBV7-6 with TRBJ1-1; D not certain. This CDR3 is built from 13 residues. Germline CDR1 reads SGHVS; CDR2 reads FNYEAQ. Trimming removed 1 base from V and 1 base from J, with 4 bases in between. CDR3 residues: CASSLEQNTEAFF. CDR3 nucleotides: TGTGCCAGCAGCTTAGAGCAGAACACTGAAGCTTTCTTT.

This clone has just one count. The chain is built from TRBV7-2 and TRBJ2-3; perhaps TRBD2 as D (7 bases). The germline V gene has CDR1 SGHTA and CDR2 FQGNSA. This CDR3 is built from 17 residues. With 0 bases removed from V and 2 bases from J, the gap between germline ends came to 15 bases. The CDR3 protein is CASSLALGGPYTDTQYF. The CDR3 nucleotides are TGTGCCAGCAGCTTAGCGCTCGGGGGGCCTTACACAGATACGCAGTATTTT.

The V and J genes are TRBV9 and TRBJ2-2, with 8 bases fitting TRBD2. In germline, CDR1 is SGDLS, CDR2 YYNGEE. V gave up 0 bases and J gave up 4 bases; unmatched junction bases: 2. The CDR3 contains 15 residues. In DNA form, the CDR3 reads TGTGCCAGCAGCGTAGCGCTAGCGGGCACCGGGGAGCTGTTTTTT. Translation: CASSVALAGTGELFF.

The chain couples TRBV10-3 to TRBJ2-2, with a tentative D call TRBD1 (6 bases). Trimming shortened V by 7 bases and J by 11 bases, and 11 bases separated the two germline ends. Per germline, CDR1 ENHRY and CDR2 SYGVKD. The CDR3 consists of 11 residues. The CDR3 reads CAINTGTELFF. DNA of the CDR3: TGTGCCATCAACACAGGGACCGAGCTGTTTTTT.

The chain carries TRBV7-9 and TRBJ1-2, with D maybe TRBD1 (5 bases). Germline V gene sequence: CDR1 SEHNR, CDR2 FQNEAQ (reference sequence). The CDR3 loop spans 15 amino acids. The V gene lost 5 bases and the J gene lost 6 bases, with 19 bases spanning the gap. CDR3 bases: TGTGCCAGCAGCCTAGATTTCGACAGCGAAGATGGCTACACCTTC. Translated: CASSLDFDSEDGYTF.

The chain joins TRBV9 to TRBJ1-2, with TRBD1 identical over 7 bases. Germline V gene lookup returns CDR1 SGDLS and CDR2 YYNGEE. The CDR3 runs 12 residues. V was pared by 6 bases and J by 2 bases, with 1 base of the junction left unmatched. The CDR3 sequence: CASNRGNYGYTF. The CDR3 DNA reads as TGTGCCAGCAACAGGGGAAACTATGGCTACACCTTC. Combining the CDR3 with reference TRBV9 and TRBJ1-2 gives the whole variable domain DSGVTQTPKHLITATGQRVTLRCSPRSGDLSVYWYQQSLDQGLQFLIQYYNGEERAKGNILERFSAQQFPDLHSELNLSSLELGDSALYFCASNRGNYGYTFGSGTRLTVV.